The 25 T cell receptor beta chains below come from one sample, sequenced in a study of blood T cell repertoires in COVID-19. Method: immunoSEQ multiplex PCR; TCRdb's copy keeps in-frame clones and lacks some. The sample has some 330,000 clones, around 86% seen once; the top ten hold about 4.1%. The sample consisted of PBMCs or T cells enriched from blood (not recorded which). Receptor source: a man aged 30-40 years who had recovered from COVID-19.

V usage is TRBV11-2 and J usage is TRBJ1-2; D remains unclear. CDR1 SGHAT and CDR2 FQNNGV come from the germline V gene. V was pared by 5 bases and J by 4 bases, with 14 bases between. The CDR3 spans 14 residues. CDR3 in amino acids: CASSPLRGPYGYTF. The CDR3 coding sequence is TGTGCCAGCAGCCCACTCCGGGGTCCCTATGGCTACACCTTC.

The rearrangement uses TRBV18 and TRBJ2-7, with TRBD1 matching 7 bases. J gave up 1 base and V 6 bases, and 6 bases lay outside the gene matches. This CDR3 has 14 amino acids. In germline, CDR1 is KGHSH, CDR2 LQKENI. CDR3 amino acids: CASSHRDRSYEQYF. In nucleotides, the CDR3 is TGTGCCAGCTCCCACCGGGACAGATCCTACGAGCAGTACTTC.

The chain joins TRBV3-1 (or the pseudogene TRBV3-2) to TRBJ2-1, with D unclear. The CDR3 covers 11 residues. V was shortened by 0 bases and J by 13 bases, with 7 bases between the two germline ends. Germline V gene lookup returns CDR1 LGHDT and CDR2 YNNKEL (reference sequence). The CDR3 region is CASSQDRSQFF. The CDR3 nucleotides read TGTGCCAGCAGCCAAGATCGAAGCCAGTTCTTC.

The chain couples TRBV3-1 (or the pseudogene TRBV3-2) to TRBJ1-3; 7 positions match TRBD1. The germline V gene encodes CDR1 LGHDT and CDR2 YNNKEL (reference sequence). The CDR3 covers 16 residues. J was trimmed by 0 bases and V by 1 base; bases with no gene match: 3. The CDR3 spells CASSQADRPSGNTIYF. The CDR3 region has the DNA TGTGCCAGCAGCCAAGCGGACAGGCCCTCTGGAAACACCATATATTTT.

With respect to this clone: This could be a read error, since a much larger clone is one nucleotide away. The same CDR3 can be traced to other DNA sequences in this sample. The V call is TRBV12-3 or TRBV12-4, the J call TRBJ1-3; D unclear. This CDR3 is 11 amino acids long. Trimming removed 6 bases at V and 3 bases at J, with 3 bases between. CDR3 sequence (DNA): TGTGCCAGCAGCCTTGGAAACACCATATATTTT. It yields the protein CASSLGNTIYF.

This clone was seen more than once but under ten times. The chain has TRBV5-1 and TRBJ2-3; 11 bases match TRBD2. CDR1 SGHRS and CDR2 YFSETQ come from the germline V gene. CDR3 size: 17 residues. Trimming removed 4 bases from V and 4 bases from J; junction bases left unmatched: 11. CDR3 nucleotides: TGCGCCAGCAGCCCCCCGCTAGCGGGGGGCAAGGCAGATACGCAGTATTTT. Residues: CASSPPLAGGKADTQYF.

CDR3 nucleotides: TGTGCCAGCAGAGTAGACAGGGGTTCTGGAAACACCATATATTTT. This codes for CASRVDRGSGNTIYF. This chain links TRBV11-2 with TRBJ1-3; TRBD1 agrees at 8 bases. After removal of 6 bases from V and 1 base from J, the junction contained 5 bases not matched to a gene. Germline lookup yields CDR1 SGHAT and CDR2 FQNNGV. CDR3 length: 15 residues.

This clone was recorded once. V gene TRBV5-5 combines with J gene TRBJ2-2; 7 nucleotides align to TRBD1. The CDR3 totals 15 residues. With V trimmed by 3 bases and J by 0 bases, 2 bases remained unmatched. The germline CDR1 and CDR2 sequences are SGHKS and YYEKEE (reference sequence). The CDR3 spells CASSWTGTNTGELFF. CDR3 bases: TGTGCCAGCAGCTGGACAGGCACGAACACCGGGGAGCTGTTTTTT.

The genes are TRBV6-5 and TRBJ1-5; TRBD1 matches 7 bases. The V and J ends lost 6 bases and 5 bases, in that order; junction bases with no gene match: 10. Germline V gene sequence: CDR1 MNHEY, CDR2 SVGAGI. The CDR3 length is 15 residues. The CDR3 sequence is CASRPVRDSHQPQHF. The CDR3 DNA reads as TGTGCCAGCAGGCCCGTCCGGGACAGCCATCAGCCCCAGCATTTT.

V and J are TRBV28 and TRBJ1-6; D remains unclear. V gave up 2 bases and J gave up 5 bases, with 7 bases separating them. This CDR3 contains 14 residues. The germline V gene has CDR1 MDHEN and CDR2 SYDVKM. The CDR3 sequence is CASSLTENNSPLHF. The CDR3 coding sequence is TGTGCCAGCAGTTTAACAGAGAATAATTCACCCCTCCACTTT.

This chain joins TRBV6-1 and TRBJ1-6; D remains unclear. In germline, CDR1 is MNHNS, CDR2 SASEGT. This CDR3 is 17 amino acids long. With 3 bases removed from V and 0 bases from J, the gap between germline ends came to 12 bases. Here the CDR3 reads CASSDRLPSSYNSPLHF. The CDR3 DNA reads TGTGCCAGCAGTGACAGGCTCCCTTCCTCCTATAATTCACCCCTCCACTTT.

CDR3 protein: CATSDWGTSGAYEQYF. The CDR3 DNA reads TGTGCCACCAGTGATTGGGGGACTAGCGGTGCCTACGAGCAGTACTTC. J is TRBJ2-7 and V is TRBV24-1, with 11 bases that match TRBD2. Unmatched junction bases numbered 4, after V lost 2 bases and J lost 2 bases. There are 16 residues in the CDR3. The germline CDR1 and CDR2 sequences are KGHDR and SFDVKD.

This sequence joins TRBV2 and TRBJ2-1; D is ambiguous. The CDR3 contains 12 residues. Germline CDR1 is SNHLY and CDR2 is FYNNEI. V lost 4 bases to trimming and J lost 4 bases, with 5 bases between them. DNA of the CDR3: TGTGCCAGCAGTGGAGGTTACAATGAGCAGTTCTTC. It translates to CASSGGYNEQFF.

The J gene is TRBJ2-1, the V gene TRBV19; TRBD1 aligns across 8 bases. V shed 9 bases and J 6 bases; nucleotides not matched to a gene: 13. The germline CDR1 and CDR2 sequences are LNHDA and SQIVND (reference sequence). The CDR3 length is 15 residues. The CDR3 nucleotides read TGTGCCAGCCAACCCGGGACAGGTTGGGGCAATGAGCAGTTCTTC. It codes for CASQPGTGWGNEQFF.

V gene TRBV7-9 combines with J gene TRBJ2-3; a possible D gene is TRBD1 (5 bases). The CDR3 covers 16 residues. Germline CDR1 is SEHNR and CDR2 is FQNEAQ (reference sequence). The V and J ends lost 2 bases and 2 bases respectively, with 14 bases between them. CDR3 region: CASSLSSSGATDTQYF. The CDR3, as DNA: TGTGCCAGCAGCTTAAGCTCGAGTGGGGCCACAGATACGCAGTATTTT.

This sequence joins TRBV18 and TRBJ1-1, with 8 bases matching TRBD1. Germline V lookup: CDR1 KGHSH, CDR2 LQKENI. The trim removed 4 bases at V and 1 base at J, leaving 8 bases unmatched. This CDR3 has 16 residues. Here the CDR3 DNA reads TGTGCCAGCTCACGGAGCGAACAGGGGGGGAACACTGAAGCTTTCTTT. It encodes CASSRSEQGGNTEAFF. Supplemented by reference TRBV18 and TRBJ1-1, the full variable domain reads NAGVMQNPRHLVRRRGQEARLRCSPMKGHSHVYWYRQLPEEGLKFMVYLQKENIIDESGMPKERFSAEFPKEGPSILRIQQVVRGDSAAYFCASSRSEQGGNTEAFFGQGTRLTVV.

The chain has TRBV5-1 and TRBJ2-1; 8 nucleotides align to TRBD2. The CDR3 totals 16 residues. In germline, CDR1 is SGHRS, CDR2 YFSETQ. J gave up 8 bases and V 0 bases, and 10 bases lay outside the gene matches. The CDR3 is CASSLDPAGGFDEQFF. CDR3 sequence (DNA): TGCGCCAGCAGCTTGGACCCGGCGGGGGGTTTCGATGAGCAGTTCTTC.

The chain couples TRBV6-5 to TRBJ1-4; 7 nucleotides match TRBD1. Germline values: CDR1 MNHEY, CDR2 SVGAGI. V lost 0 bases and J lost 8; bases outside the gene matches: 3. There are 14 residues in the CDR3. Here the CDR3 reads CASSYSGGREKLFF. The CDR3 DNA reads TGTGCCAGCAGTTACTCAGGGGGCCGGGAAAAACTGTTTTTT.

The rearrangement joins TRBV10-1 to TRBJ1-6; D remains ambiguous. The germline CDR1 and CDR2 sequences are WNHNN and SYGVQD (reference sequence). The V and J ends lost 0 bases and 7 bases respectively, with 7 bases between them. This CDR3 has 14 amino acids. CDR3 residues: CASSESPTNSPLHF. The CDR3 DNA follows: TGCGCCAGCAGTGAGTCGCCTACCAATTCACCCCTCCACTTT.

V gene TRBV19 combines with J gene TRBJ2-7; possibly TRBD1 for D (7 bases). Germline-derived CDR1 and CDR2 are LNHDA and SQIVND (reference sequence). The germline V and J ends were trimmed by 7 bases and 0 bases, with 13 bases remaining between them. The CDR3 is 14 amino acids. The CDR3 DNA is TGTGCCAGTAAGGAGGGGACAGACTCCTACGAGCAGTACTTC. This gives the protein CASKEGTDSYEQYF.

The rearrangement links TRBV30 to TRBJ2-5, with TRBD2 identical over 14 bases. Germline-derived CDR1 and CDR2 are GTSNPN and SVGIG (reference sequence). V trimming: 7 bases; J trimming: 0 bases; junction bases outside the gene matches: 13. The CDR3 loop spans 18 amino acids. The DNA of the CDR3 is TGTGCCTCGAGCTCTGGACTAGCGGGGGGATTGTACCAAGAGACCCAGTACTTC. Its protein is CASSSGLAGGLYQETQYF.

The chain carries TRBV4-1 and TRBJ2-2, with D perhaps matching TRBD1 (6 bases). V lost 6 bases to trimming and J lost 6 bases, with 14 bases between them. Germline V CDR1 and CDR2: MGHRA, YSYEKL. This CDR3 spans 14 amino acids. CDR3 region: CASRGAGRAGELFF. CDR3 nucleotides: TGCGCCAGCAGGGGGGCAGGGCGGGCCGGGGAGCTGTTTTTT.

The chain joins TRBV18 to TRBJ1-1, with TRBD1 matching over 8 bases. V lost 5 bases and J lost 3; bases outside the gene matches: 2. This CDR3 region has 13 residues. Germline CDR1 and CDR2: KGHSH and LQKENI. The CDR3, as DNA: TGTGCCAGCTCAGACAGGGGACACACTGAAGCTTTCTTT. Encoded protein: CASSDRGHTEAFF.

For the CDR3, the DNA is TGTGCCAGCAGCCAAGTAACATCGGCGGTCGAGCAGTACTTC. Translating gives CASSQVTSAVEQYF. The gene calls are TRBV3-1 (or the pseudogene TRBV3-2) and TRBJ2-7; no reliable D call. CDR1 and CDR2 from the germline V gene are LGHDT and YNNKEL (reference sequence). The ends were cut back, 1 base at V and 6 bases at J, with 13 bases in the middle. The CDR3 is made up of 14 amino acids.

J is TRBJ1-3 and V is TRBV9, with 8 positions matching TRBD1. V lost 3 bases, J lost 0 bases, and 8 bases stayed unmatched. CDR3 length equals 17 residues. CDR1 SGDLS and CDR2 YYNGEE come from the germline V gene. The CDR3 nucleotides read TGTGCCAGCAGCGACTCAGGGGGCCTTTTCTCTGGAAACACCATATATTTT. Encoded protein: CASSDSGGLFSGNTIYF. Complete variable domain (other parts from reference TRBV9 and TRBJ1-3): DSGVTQTPKHLITATGQRVTLRCSPRSGDLSVYWYQQSLDQGLQFLIQYYNGEERAKGNILERFSAQQFPDLHSELNLSSLELGDSALYFCASSDSGGLFSGNTIYFGEGSWLTVV.